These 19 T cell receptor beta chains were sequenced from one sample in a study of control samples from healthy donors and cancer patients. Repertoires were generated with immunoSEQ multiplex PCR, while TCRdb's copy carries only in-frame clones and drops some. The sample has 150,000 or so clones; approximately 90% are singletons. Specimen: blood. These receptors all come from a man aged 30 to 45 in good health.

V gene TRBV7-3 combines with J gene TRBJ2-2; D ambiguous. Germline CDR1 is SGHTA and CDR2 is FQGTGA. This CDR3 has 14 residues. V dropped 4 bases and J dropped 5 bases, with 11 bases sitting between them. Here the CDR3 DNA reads TGTGCCAGCAGCTCCCAGTTGGGGACCGGGGAGCTGTTTTTT. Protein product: CASSSQLGTGELFF.

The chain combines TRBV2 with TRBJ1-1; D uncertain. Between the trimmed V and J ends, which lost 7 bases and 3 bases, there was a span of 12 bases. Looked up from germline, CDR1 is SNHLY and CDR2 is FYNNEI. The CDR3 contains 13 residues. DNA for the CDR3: TGTGCCAGCATCCCGACTGAGTACACTGAAGCTTTCTTT. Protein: CASIPTEYTEAFF.

CDR3 sequence reads: CASSQRGGLNSPLHF. The CDR3 nucleotides are TGTGCCAGCAGCCAACGCGGGGGGCTCAATTCACCCCTCCACTTT. The gene calls are TRBV7-2 and TRBJ1-6; weak D call: TRBD1 (6 bases). This CDR3 spans 15 amino acids. V lost 5 bases and J lost 7, with 15 bases in between. Per the germline V gene, CDR1 is SGHTA and CDR2 is FQGNSA.

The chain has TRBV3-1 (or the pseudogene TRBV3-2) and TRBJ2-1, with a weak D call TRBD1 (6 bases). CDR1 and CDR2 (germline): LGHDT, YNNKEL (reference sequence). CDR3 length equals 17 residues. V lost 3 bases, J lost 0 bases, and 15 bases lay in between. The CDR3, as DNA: TGTGCCAGCAGCCACTTGGGGGCGCCGAGCTCCTACAATGAGCAGTTCTTC. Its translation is CASSHLGAPSSYNEQFF.

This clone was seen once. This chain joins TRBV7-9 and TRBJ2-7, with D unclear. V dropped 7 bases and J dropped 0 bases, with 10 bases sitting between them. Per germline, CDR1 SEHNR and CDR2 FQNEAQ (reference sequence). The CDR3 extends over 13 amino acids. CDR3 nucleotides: TGTGCCAGCACCTACGAGAGCTCCTACGAGCAGTACTTC. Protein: CASTYESSYEQYF. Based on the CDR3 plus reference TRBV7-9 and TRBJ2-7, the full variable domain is DTGVSQNPRHKITKRGQNVTFRCDPISEHNRLYWYRQTLGQGPEFLTYFQNEAQLEKSRLLSDRFSAERPKGSFSTLEIQRTEQGDSAMYLCASTYESSYEQYFGPGTRLTVT.

CDR3 amino acids: CASRTGTAISGNTIYF. Written as DNA, the CDR3 is TGTGCCAGCAGGACCGGGACAGCAATCTCTGGAAACACCATATATTTT. The rearrangement links TRBV7-8 to TRBJ1-3; the match to TRBD1 covers 7 bases. Germline CDR1 SGHVS, CDR2 FQNEAQ. This CDR3 is 16 amino acids long. V dropped 6 bases and J dropped 0; count of bases not matched to a gene: 8. Full variable domain (outside the CDR3, taken from reference TRBV7-8 and TRBJ1-3): GAGVSQSPRYKVAKRGQDVALRCDPISGHVSLFWYQQALGQGPEFLTYFQNEAQLDKSGLPSDRFFAERPEGSVSTLKIQRTQQEDSAVYLCASRTGTAISGNTIYFGEGSWLTVV.

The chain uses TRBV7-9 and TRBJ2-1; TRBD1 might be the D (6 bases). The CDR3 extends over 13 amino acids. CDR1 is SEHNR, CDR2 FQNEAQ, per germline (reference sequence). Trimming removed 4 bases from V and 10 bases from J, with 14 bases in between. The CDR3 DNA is TGTGCCAGCAGCTACATCCGGGGACAAGAGCAGTTCTTC. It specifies CASSYIRGQEQFF.

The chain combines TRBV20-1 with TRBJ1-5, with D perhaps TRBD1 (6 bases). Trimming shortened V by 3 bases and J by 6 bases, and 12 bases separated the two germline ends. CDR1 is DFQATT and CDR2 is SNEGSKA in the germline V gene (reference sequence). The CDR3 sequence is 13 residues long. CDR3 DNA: TGCAGTGCTAGTGGTCAGGGGAGTCAGCCCCAGCATTTT. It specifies CSASGQGSQPQHF.

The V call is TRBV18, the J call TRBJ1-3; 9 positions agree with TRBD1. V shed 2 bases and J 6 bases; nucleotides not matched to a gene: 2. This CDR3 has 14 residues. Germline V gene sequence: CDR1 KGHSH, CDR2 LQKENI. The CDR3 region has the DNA TGTGCCAGCTCACCATGGACAGGGGTAAACACCATATATTTT. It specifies CASSPWTGVNTIYF.

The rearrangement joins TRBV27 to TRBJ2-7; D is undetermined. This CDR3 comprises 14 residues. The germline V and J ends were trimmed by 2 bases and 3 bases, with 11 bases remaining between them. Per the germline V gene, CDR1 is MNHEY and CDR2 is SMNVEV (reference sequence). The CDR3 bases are TGTGCCAGCAGTTTAGTGCAGCCGGACTACGAGCAGTACTTC. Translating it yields CASSLVQPDYEQYF.

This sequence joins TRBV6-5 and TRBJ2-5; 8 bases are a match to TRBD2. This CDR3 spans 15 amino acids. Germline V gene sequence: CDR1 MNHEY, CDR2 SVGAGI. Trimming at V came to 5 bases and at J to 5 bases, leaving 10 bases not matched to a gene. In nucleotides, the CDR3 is TGTGCCAGCAGTCCACGGACTAGCTTCGGGGAGACCCAGTACTTC. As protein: CASSPRTSFGETQYF.

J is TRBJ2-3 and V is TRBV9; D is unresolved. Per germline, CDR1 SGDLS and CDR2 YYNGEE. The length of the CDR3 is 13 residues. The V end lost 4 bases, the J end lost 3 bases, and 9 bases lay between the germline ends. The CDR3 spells CASSPSPTDTQYF. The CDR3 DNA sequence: TGTGCCAGCAGCCCGAGTCCGACAGATACGCAGTATTTT.

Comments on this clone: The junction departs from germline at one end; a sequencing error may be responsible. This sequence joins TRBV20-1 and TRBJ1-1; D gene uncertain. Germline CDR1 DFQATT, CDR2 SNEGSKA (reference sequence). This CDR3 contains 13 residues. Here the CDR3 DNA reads TGCAGTTCTAGTATCATCAGGAACACTGAAGCTTTCTTT. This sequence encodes CSSSIIRNTEAFF.

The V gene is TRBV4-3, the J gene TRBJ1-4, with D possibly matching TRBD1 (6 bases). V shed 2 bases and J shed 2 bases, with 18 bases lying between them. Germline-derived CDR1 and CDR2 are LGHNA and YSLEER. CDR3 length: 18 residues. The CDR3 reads CASSQSVIMGATNEKLFF. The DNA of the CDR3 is TGCGCCAGCAGCCAATCAGTAATAATGGGGGCCACTAATGAAAAACTGTTTTTT.

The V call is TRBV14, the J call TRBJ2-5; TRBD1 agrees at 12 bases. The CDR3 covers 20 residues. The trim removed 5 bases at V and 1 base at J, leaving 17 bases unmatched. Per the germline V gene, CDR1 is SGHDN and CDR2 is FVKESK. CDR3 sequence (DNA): TGTGCCAGCAGCAACCGGGACAGGGGGCTCGTATCCCCGTTCCAAGAGACCCAGTACTTC. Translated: CASSNRDRGLVSPFQETQYF.

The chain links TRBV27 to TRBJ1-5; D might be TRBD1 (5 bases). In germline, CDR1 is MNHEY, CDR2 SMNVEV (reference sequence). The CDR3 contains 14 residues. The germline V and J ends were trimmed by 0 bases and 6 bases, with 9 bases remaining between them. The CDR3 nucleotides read TGTGCCAGCAGTTTATCGACGGGGGTTCAGCCCCAGCATTTT. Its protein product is CASSLSTGVQPQHF.

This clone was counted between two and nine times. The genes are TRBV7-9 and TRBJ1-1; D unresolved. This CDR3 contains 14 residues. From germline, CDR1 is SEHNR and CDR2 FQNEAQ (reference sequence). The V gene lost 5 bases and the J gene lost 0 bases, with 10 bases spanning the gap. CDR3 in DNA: TGTGCCAGCAGCCCGAGGACCCTGAACACTGAAGCTTTCTTT. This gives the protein CASSPRTLNTEAFF. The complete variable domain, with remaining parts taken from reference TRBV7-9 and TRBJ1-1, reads DTGVSQNPRHKITKRGQNVTFRCDPISEHNRLYWYRQTLGQGPEFLTYFQNEAQLEKSRLLSDRFSAERPKGSFSTLEIQRTEQGDSAMYLCASSPRTLNTEAFFGQGTRLTVV.

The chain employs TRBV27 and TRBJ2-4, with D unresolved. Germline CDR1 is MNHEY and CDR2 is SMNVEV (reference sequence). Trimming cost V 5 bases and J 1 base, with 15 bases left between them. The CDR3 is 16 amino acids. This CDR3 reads CASSPSRQVAKNIQYF. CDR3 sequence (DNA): TGTGCCAGCAGTCCGTCCCGGCAGGTCGCCAAAAACATTCAGTACTTC.

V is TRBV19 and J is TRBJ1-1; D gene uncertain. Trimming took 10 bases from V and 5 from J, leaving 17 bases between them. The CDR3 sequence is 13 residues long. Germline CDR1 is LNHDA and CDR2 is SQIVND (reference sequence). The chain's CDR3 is CATSSGQRTEAFF. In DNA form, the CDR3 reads TGTGCCACCTCCAGTGGGCAGAGGACTGAAGCTTTCTTT. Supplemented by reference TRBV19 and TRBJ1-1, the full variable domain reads DGGITQSPKYLFRKEGQNVTLSCEQNLNHDAMYWYRQDPGQGLRLIYYSQIVNDFQKGDIAEGYSVSREKKESFPLTVTSAQKNPTAFYLCATSSGQRTEAFFGQGTRLTVV.